This T cell receptor beta chain was recorded in a study of CD8 T cells in Susac syndrome. Random hexamers were used to reverse transcribe the RNA input (about 0.5 to 1 ug). A single record per CDR3 protein comes from TCRdb applying MiXCR to the immunoSEQ multiplex PCR reads. The data show some 100,000 distinct CDR3 sequences, just under 95% seen once. Input material: CD4+ T cells from PBMCs. The sequence was collected from a human donor with multiple sclerosis.

The CDR3 bases are TGTGCCACCAGTGATCTAAACAGGCCTGAGCAGTTCTTC. Its translation: CATSDLNRPEQFF. V is TRBV24-1 and J is TRBJ2-1, with a weak D call TRBD1 (5 bases). Germline V CDR1 and CDR2: KGHDR, SFDVKD. This CDR3 is built from 13 residues. V was shortened by 3 bases and J by 9 bases, with 11 bases between the two germline ends.